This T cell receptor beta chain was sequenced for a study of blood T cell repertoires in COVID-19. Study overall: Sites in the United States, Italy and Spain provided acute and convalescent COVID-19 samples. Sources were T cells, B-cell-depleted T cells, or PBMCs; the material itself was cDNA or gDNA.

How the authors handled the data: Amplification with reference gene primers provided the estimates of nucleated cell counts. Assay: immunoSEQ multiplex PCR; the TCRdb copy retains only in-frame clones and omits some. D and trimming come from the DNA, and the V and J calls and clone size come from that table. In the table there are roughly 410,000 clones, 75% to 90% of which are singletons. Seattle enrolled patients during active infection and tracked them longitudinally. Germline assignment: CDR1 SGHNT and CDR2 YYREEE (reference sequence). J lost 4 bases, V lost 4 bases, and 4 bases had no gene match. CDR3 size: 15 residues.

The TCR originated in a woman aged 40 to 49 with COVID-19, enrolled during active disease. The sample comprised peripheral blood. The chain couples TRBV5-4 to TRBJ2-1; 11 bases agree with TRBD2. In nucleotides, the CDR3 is TGTGCCAGCAGCGTGACTAGCGGGGCTTACAATGAGCAGTTCTTC. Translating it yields CASSVTSGAYNEQFF.